This T cell receptor (beta chain) was observed in a study of blood T cell repertoires in COVID-19. For the study at large: Italy, Spain and the United States were the sources of the convalescent and acute COVID-19 samples. T cells, B-cell-depleted T cells, or PBMCs supplied cDNA or gDNA.

In the original processing: How many nucleated cells were present was estimated from reference gene primer amplification. TCRdb's copy holds only in-frame clones and misses some; the assay was immunoSEQ multiplex PCR. V and J calls plus clone size are reproduced from that table; the DNA served to infer D and trimming. The repertoire holds about 180,000 clones, with about 81% as singletons. Germline V CDR1 and CDR2: SGDLS, YYNGEE. Trimming stripped 0 bases from V and 6 bases from J, with 10 bases between. This CDR3 is 13 amino acids long. Seattle patient enrollment occurred during active infection, with longitudinal follow-up thereafter.

The sequenced material came from peripheral blood. The TCR sequence derives from an elderly woman with COVID-19, enrolled during active disease. The chain links TRBV9 to TRBJ2-7, with D hard to call. The DNA for the CDR3 is TGTGCCAGCAGCGTAGGGCCGATTGGCGAGCAGTACTTC. It specifies CASSVGPIGEQYF.